One sample yielded the 5 T cell receptor gamma chains listed below, sequenced in a study of Vδ1+ human thymocytes. General study results and limits: Thymic TRG and TRD repertoires appeared highly polyclonal.

RNA was extracted from the cells and then reverse transcribed. CDR3 amplicons came from multiplex PCR with pooled V-gene forward and constant-region reverse primers. TCRdb re-identified clones in the multiplex PCR reads via CATT. The sample holds fewer than 14,000 gamma-chain clones; 43% are singletons and the top ten take 2%. No antigen has been assigned to these receptors. The sequencing sample was made of Vdelta1+ gamma-delta thymocytes from the thymus. Regarding subset: FACS-sorted CD3+ TCRalphabeta- TCRVdelta1+ TCRVdelta2- thymocytes. These receptor sequences come from a boy under two years old who had congenital heart surgery.

V usage is TRGV2 and J usage is TRGJ1 or TRGJ2. The J gene is absent in TCRdb and was assigned here via DNA matching to germline. The CDR3 runs to 15 residues. Germline assignment: CDR1 EGSNGY and CDR2 YDSYNSKV. V lost 0 bases to trimming and J lost 9 bases; unmatched junction nucleotides: 14. The CDR3 protein is CATWDGPPCGCKKLF. CDR3 bases: TGTGCCACCTGGGACGGGCCTCCTTGCGGGTGTAAGAAACTCTTT.

The chain has TRGV3 and TRGJ1 or TRGJ2. The J gene was missing in TCRdb and was found by matching the end of the DNA to germline. Trimming cost V 0 bases and J 4 bases; bases outside gene matches: 9. This CDR3 is built from 15 residues. Germline values: CDR1 VTNTFY, CDR2 YDVSTARD (reference sequence). The CDR3 spells CATWDRRIIYYKKLF. The CDR3 DNA reads TGTGCCACCTGGGACAGGCGGATAATCTATTATAAGAAACTCTTT.

The rearrangement joins TRGV4 to TRGJ1 or TRGJ2. Here the J gene came from matching the DNA to germline, since TCRdb omits it. The germline V gene has CDR1 EGSTGY and CDR2 YDSYTSSV. This CDR3 has 12 residues. The trim removed 5 bases at V and 7 bases at J, leaving 8 bases unmatched. The CDR3 region has the DNA TGTGCCACCTGGGCCGGGCGATATAAGAAACTCTTT. Encoded protein: CATWAGRYKKLF.

There are a few counts of this clone. The genes are TRGV9 and TRGJ1 or TRGJ2. The germline gives CDR1 GITISATS, CDR2 ISYDGTV (reference sequence). V lost 2 bases to trimming and J lost 6 bases; unmatched junction nucleotides: 4. This CDR3 is built from 12 residues. The CDR3 nucleotides are TGTGCCTTGTGGGAGGCAACTTATAAGAAACTCTTT. This sequence encodes CALWEATYKKLF.

The J gene went uncalled, whereas the V gene is TRGV4. The length of the CDR3 is 9 residues. The germline V gene has CDR1 EGSTGY and CDR2 YDSYTSSV. The CDR3 nucleotides read TGTGCCGCCTGGGATTTTAAACTCTTT. Translated: CAAWDFKLF.